Listed here are 5 T cell receptor beta chains from one sample, sequenced in a study of cytomegalovirus exposure and HLA in healthy donors. The PCR made use of 60 Vbeta and 13 Jbeta primers. The protocol was immunoSEQ multiplex PCR, while the TCRdb copy is restricted to in-frame clones and leaves out a portion. In the table there are under 150,000 clones, roughly 70% of which are singletons. Sequenced input: PBMCs. These receptors were taken from a man aged 25 to 40 in good health and CMV-seronegative.

J is TRBJ1-1 and V is TRBV27; the D gene is possibly TRBD1 (6 bases). There are 14 residues in the CDR3. The germline V gene encodes CDR1 MNHEY and CDR2 SMNVEV (reference sequence). V was cut by 3 bases and J by 5 bases, with 13 bases left in between. CDR3 residues: CASSLLGGGTEAFF. The CDR3 DNA is TGTGCCAGCAGTTTGCTGGGAGGGGGTACTGAAGCTTTCTTT.

The rearrangement links TRBV6-5 to TRBJ2-7, with 8 bases matching TRBD2. Germline V gene data show CDR1 as MNHEY and CDR2 as SVGAGI. The CDR3 covers 14 residues. V lost 4 bases and J lost 1; bases outside the gene matches: 3. DNA of the CDR3: TGTGCCAGCAGTTCCGGGACTAGATCCTACGAGCAGTACTTC. Protein product: CASSSGTRSYEQYF.

This clone has more than one count but fewer than ten. The chain is built from TRBV9 and TRBJ1-5, with D perhaps TRBD1 (6 bases). The CDR3 extends over 15 amino acids. In germline, CDR1 is SGDLS, CDR2 YYNGEE. Trimming left V 0 bases short and J 7 bases short, with 14 bases between. Written as DNA, the CDR3 is TGTGCCAGCAGCGTAGAAACAGGGATCGGACAGCCCCAGCATTTT. Residues: CASSVETGIGQPQHF.

The genes are TRBV6-6 and TRBJ2-2; maybe TRBD1 (5 bases). This CDR3 contains 14 residues. Deletions cut 6 bases from V and 4 bases from J, with 12 bases between. CDR1 MNHNY and CDR2 SVGAGI come from the germline V gene (reference sequence). The chain's CDR3 is CASSRVPSTGELFF. The CDR3 DNA follows: TGTGCCAGCAGCAGGGTCCCCAGCACCGGGGAGCTGTTTTTT.

This chain links TRBV6-6 with TRBJ2-7; 10 bases are shared with TRBD2. Germline-derived CDR1 and CDR2 are MNHNY and SVGAGI (reference sequence). The V gene end was trimmed by 10 bases and the J gene end by 6 bases; junction bases not matched to a gene: 15. The CDR3 consists of 15 residues. Here the CDR3 DNA reads TGTGCCACCTCCGGGGCTAGCGGGAGCGCTCGCGAGCAGTACTTC. Translated: CATSGASGSAREQYF.